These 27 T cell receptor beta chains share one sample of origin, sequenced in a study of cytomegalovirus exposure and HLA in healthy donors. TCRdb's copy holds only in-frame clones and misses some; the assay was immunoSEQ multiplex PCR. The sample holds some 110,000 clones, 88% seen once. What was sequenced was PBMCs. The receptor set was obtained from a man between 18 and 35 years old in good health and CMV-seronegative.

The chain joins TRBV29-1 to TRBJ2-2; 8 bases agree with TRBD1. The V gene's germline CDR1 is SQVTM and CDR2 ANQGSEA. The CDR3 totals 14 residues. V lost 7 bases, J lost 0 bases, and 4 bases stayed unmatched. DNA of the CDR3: TGCAGCGCGTTACAGGGGGCGAACACCGGGGAGCTGTTTTTT. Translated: CSALQGANTGELFF.

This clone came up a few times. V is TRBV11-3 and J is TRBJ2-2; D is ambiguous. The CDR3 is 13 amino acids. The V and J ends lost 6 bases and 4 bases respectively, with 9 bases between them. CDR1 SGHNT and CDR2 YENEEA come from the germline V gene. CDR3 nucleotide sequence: TGTGCCAGCAGGCTATATTCCACCGGGGAGCTGTTTTTT. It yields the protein CASRLYSTGELFF.

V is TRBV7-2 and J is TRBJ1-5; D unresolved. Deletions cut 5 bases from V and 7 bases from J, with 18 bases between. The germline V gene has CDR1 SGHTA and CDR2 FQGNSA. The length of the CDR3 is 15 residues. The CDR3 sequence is CASSGDGSRGQPQHF. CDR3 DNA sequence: TGTGCCAGCAGCGGTGACGGGAGCCGCGGCCAGCCCCAGCATTTT.

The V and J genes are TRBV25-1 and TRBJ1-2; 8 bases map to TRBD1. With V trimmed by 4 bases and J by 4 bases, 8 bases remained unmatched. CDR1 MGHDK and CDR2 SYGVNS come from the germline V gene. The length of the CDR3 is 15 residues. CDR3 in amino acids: CASSAPGGYSYGYTF. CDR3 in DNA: TGTGCCAGCAGTGCACCAGGGGGCTATAGCTATGGCTACACCTTC.

CDR3 protein: CASSFRGNNEQFF. The CDR3 DNA sequence: TGTGCCAGCAGTTTCCGGGGAAACAATGAGCAGTTCTTC. This chain uses TRBV2 with TRBJ2-1; possible D gene TRBD2, 5 bases. The CDR3 runs 13 residues. Germline V gene lookup returns CDR1 SNHLY and CDR2 FYNNEI. Trimming left V 5 bases short and J 5 bases short, with 10 bases between.

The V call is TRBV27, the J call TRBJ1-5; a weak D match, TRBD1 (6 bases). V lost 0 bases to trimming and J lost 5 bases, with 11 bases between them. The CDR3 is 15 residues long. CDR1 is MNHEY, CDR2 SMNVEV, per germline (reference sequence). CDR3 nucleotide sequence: TGTGCCAGCAGTTTATCGAGGGGGACCCATCAGCCCCAGCATTTT. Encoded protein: CASSLSRGTHQPQHF.

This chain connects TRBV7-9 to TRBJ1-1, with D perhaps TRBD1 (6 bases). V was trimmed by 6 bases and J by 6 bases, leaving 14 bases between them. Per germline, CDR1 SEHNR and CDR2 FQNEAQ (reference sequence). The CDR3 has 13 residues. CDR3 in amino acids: CASRQGQLAEAFF. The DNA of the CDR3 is TGTGCCAGCAGACAAGGACAGTTGGCTGAAGCTTTCTTT.

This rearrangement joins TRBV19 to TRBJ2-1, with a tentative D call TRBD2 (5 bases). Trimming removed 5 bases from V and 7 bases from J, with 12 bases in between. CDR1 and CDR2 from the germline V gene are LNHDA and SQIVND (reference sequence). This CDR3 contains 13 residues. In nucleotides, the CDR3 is TGTGCCAGTAGTTCATGGACTGGAAATGAGCAGTTCTTC. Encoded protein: CASSSWTGNEQFF.

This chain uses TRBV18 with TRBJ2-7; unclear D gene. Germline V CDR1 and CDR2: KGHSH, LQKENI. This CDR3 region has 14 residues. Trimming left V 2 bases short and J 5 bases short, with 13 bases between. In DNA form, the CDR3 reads TGTGCCAGCTCACCAACAACAGACCGGCACGAGCAGTACTTC. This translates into CASSPTTDRHEQYF.

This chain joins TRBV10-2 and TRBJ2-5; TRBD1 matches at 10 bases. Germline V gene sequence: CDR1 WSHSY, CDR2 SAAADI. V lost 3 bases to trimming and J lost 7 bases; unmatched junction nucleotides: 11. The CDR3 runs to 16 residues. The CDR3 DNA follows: TGCGCCAGCAGTGATACTGACAGGGGGCTGAGCGGGACCCAGTACTTC. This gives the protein CASSDTDRGLSGTQYF.

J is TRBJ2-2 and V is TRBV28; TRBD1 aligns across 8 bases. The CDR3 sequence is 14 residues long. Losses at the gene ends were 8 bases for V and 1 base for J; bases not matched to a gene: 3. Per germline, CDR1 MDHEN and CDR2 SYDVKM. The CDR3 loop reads CASQQGGNTGELFF. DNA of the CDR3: TGTGCCAGCCAACAGGGGGGGAACACCGGGGAGCTGTTTTTT.

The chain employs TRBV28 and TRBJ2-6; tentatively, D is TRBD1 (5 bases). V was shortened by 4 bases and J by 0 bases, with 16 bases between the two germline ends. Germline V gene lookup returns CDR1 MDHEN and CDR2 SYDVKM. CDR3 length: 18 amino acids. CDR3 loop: CASSSPSRVFSGANVLTF. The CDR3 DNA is TGTGCCAGCAGTTCCCCTTCCAGGGTATTCTCTGGGGCCAACGTCCTGACTTTC.

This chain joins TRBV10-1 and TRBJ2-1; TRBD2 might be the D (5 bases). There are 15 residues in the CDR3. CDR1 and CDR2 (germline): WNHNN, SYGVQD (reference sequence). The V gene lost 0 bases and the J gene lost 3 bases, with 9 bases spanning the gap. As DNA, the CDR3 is TGCGCCAGCAGTGAGTCTGGAGGACTCTACAATGAGCAGTTCTTC. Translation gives CASSESGGLYNEQFF.

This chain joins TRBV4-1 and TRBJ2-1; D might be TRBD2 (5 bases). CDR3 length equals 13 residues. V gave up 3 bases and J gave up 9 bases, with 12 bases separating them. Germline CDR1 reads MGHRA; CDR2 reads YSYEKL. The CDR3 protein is CASSQEAVGEQFF. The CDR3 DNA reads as TGCGCCAGCAGCCAGGAAGCGGTAGGTGAGCAGTTCTTC.

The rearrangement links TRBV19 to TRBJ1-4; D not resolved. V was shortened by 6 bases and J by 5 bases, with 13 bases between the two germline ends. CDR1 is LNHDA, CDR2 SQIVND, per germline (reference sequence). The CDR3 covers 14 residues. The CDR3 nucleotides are TGTGCCAGTAGCCGCGATGTGTCGAATGAAAAACTGTTTTTT. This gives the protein CASSRDVSNEKLFF.

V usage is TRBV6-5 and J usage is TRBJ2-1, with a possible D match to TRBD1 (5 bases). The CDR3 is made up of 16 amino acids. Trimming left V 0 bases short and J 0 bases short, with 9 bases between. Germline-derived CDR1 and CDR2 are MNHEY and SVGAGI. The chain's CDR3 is CASSYSDTNSYNEQFF. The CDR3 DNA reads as TGTGCCAGCAGTTACTCGGACACCAACTCCTACAATGAGCAGTTCTTC.

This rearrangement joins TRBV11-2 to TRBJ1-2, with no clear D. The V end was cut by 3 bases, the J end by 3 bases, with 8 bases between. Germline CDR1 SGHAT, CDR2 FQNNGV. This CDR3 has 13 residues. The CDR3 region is CASSFSLDYGYTF. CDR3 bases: TGTGCCAGCAGCTTTAGTTTGGACTATGGCTACACCTTC.

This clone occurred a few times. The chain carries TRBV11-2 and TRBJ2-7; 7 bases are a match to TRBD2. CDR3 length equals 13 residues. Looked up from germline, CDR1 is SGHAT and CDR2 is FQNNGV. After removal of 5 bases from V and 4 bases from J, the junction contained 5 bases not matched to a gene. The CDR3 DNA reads TGTGCCAGCAGCCCCTGGCGGGAGTACGAGCAGTACTTC. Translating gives CASSPWREYEQYF.

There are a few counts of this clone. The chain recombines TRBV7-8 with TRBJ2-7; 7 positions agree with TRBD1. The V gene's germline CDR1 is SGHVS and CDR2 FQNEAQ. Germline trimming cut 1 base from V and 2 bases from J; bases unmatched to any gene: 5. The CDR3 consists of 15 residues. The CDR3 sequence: CASSLERGRTYEQYF. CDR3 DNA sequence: TGTGCCAGCAGCTTAGAAAGGGGGCGAACCTACGAGCAGTACTTC.

The CDR3 region has the DNA TGTGCCAGCAGACGTCGGGACAGGGACTACGAGCAGTACTTC. Translating gives CASRRRDRDYEQYF. The rearrangement joins TRBV28 to TRBJ2-7, with TRBD1 matching over 9 bases. V was pared by 6 bases and J by 3 bases, with 6 bases of the junction left unmatched. Germline CDR1 is MDHEN and CDR2 is SYDVKM. This CDR3 is 14 amino acids long.

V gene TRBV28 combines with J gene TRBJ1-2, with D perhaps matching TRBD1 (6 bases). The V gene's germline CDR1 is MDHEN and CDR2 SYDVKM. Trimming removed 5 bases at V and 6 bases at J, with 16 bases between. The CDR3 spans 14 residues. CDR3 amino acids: CASSPNRAGNGYTF. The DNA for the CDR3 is TGTGCCAGCAGTCCCAACAGGGCTGGAAATGGCTACACCTTC.

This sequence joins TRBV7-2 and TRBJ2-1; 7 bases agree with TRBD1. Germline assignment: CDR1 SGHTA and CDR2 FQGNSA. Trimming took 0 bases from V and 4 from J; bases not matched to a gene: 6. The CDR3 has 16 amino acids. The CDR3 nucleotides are TGTGCCAGCAGCTTAGCGAAGGGGGCGGCATACAATGAGCAGTTCTTC. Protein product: CASSLAKGAAYNEQFF.

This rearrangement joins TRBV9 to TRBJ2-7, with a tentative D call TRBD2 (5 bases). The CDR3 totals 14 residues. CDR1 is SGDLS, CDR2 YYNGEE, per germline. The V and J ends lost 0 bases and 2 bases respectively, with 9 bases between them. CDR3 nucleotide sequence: TGTGCCAGCAGCGTAGACGGGGAAACCTACGAGCAGTACTTC. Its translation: CASSVDGETYEQYF.

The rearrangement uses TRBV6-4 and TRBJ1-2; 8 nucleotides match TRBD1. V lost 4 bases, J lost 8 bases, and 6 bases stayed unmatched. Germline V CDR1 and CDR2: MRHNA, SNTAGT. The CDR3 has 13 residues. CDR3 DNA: TGTGCCAGCAGTGTTCGGACAGGGTGGGGCTACACCTTC. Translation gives CASSVRTGWGYTF.

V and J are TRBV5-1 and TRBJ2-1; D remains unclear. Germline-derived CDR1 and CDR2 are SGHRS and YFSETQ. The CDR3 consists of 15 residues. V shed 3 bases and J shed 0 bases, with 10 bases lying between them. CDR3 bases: TGCGCCAGCAGCTCTACTCCACGCTCCTACAATGAGCAGTTCTTC. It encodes CASSSTPRSYNEQFF.

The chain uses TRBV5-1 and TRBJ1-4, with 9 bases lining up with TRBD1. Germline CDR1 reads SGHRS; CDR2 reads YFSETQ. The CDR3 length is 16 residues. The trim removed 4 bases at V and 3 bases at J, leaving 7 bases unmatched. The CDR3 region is CASSVTGGSSNEKLFF. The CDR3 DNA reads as TGCGCCAGCAGCGTAACAGGGGGCTCTTCTAATGAAAAACTGTTTTTT.

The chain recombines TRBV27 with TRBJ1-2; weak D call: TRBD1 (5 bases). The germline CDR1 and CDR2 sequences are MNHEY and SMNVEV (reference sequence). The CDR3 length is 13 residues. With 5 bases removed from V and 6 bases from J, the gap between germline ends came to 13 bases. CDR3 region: CASSTGTRNGYTF. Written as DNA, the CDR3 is TGTGCCAGCAGTACCGGGACTCGAAATGGCTACACCTTC.